Listed below are T cell receptor beta chains from one sample, sequenced in a study of T cells in localized non-small cell lung cancer. Repertoires were generated with immunoSEQ multiplex PCR, while TCRdb's copy carries only in-frame clones and drops some. The profile shows approximately 76,000 clones, 80% of them singletons. The material was peripheral blood, obtained before any cancer treatment. The receptors stem from a female donor of 60 years or more with stage I lung adenocarcinoma. Both conserved end residues are part of each CDR3.

J gene,V gene,CDR3 protein
TRBJ1-1,TRBV5-1,CASSSRTGANTEAFF
TRBJ1-6,TRBV4-1,CASSPGLGGSPNSPLHF
TRBJ2-1,TRBV5-1,CASSFEGGSYNEQFF
TRBJ1-1,TRBV19,CASSKQRGTEAFF
TRBJ1-1,TRBV19,CASSVQGRYTEAFF
TRBJ2-3,TRBV4-2,CASSQATSGGPSQYF
TRBJ2-7,TRBV6-1,CASSMTGGNEQYF
TRBJ1-6,TRBV27,CASSPPRGFSSYNSPLHF
TRBJ1-2,TRBV7-2,CASSLGQGYGYTF
TRBJ1-3,TRBV7-2,CASSADSGGAGNTIYF
TRBJ1-2,TRBV11-2,CASSLVDRVGGYTF
TRBJ2-2,TRBV7-2,CASSLGRGGRTGELFF
TRBJ2-5,TRBV25-1,CASSELDSGVKETQYF
TRBJ2-1,TRBV5-4,CASSPDRDPIGMNEQFF
TRBJ1-3,TRBV7-8,CASSLARGGSSGNTIYF
TRBJ2-5,TRBV7-2,CASSLGFTTQYF
TRBJ2-4,TRBV7-9,CAGSTLSPHGIQYF
TRBJ1-2,TRBV5-1,CASSPDPLGNYGYTF
TRBJ1-1,TRBV6-4,CASSDSLYTEAFF
TRBJ1-4,TRBV19,CASRITGTAYNEKLFF
TRBJ2-4,TRBV28,CASSPRTSGSGNIQYF
TRBJ1-2,TRBV5-6,CASSPTPGLRTGYTF
TRBJ2-5,TRBV2,CASSEQEYYKETQYF
TRBJ2-7,TRBV7-2,CASSLEWASEYEQYF
TRBJ2-3,TRBV7-9,CASSLAGAGRGDTQYF
TRBJ2-3,TRBV7-9,CASSLIAASTDTQYF
TRBJ2-1,TRBV28,CASSPRTSGAVINEQFF
TRBJ2-1,TRBV7-7,CASSLDLTSGNGQFF
TRBJ1-6,TRBV13,CASSLAGLSPLHF
TRBJ1-4,TRBV9,CASSVEDRINEKLFF
TRBJ2-5,TRBV5-6,CASSNDRRYQETQYF
TRBJ2-7,TRBV6-5,CASNPQGVTYEQYF
TRBJ1-2,TRBV5-1,CASSLAGTGGGYTF
TRBJ2-7,TRBV19,CASSMGQGPYEQYF
TRBJ2-1,TRBV5-6,CASSQVGPGEQFF
TRBJ1-2,TRBV18,CASSPRPPHGYTF